The 15 T cell receptor beta chains listed next were all sequenced from one sample in a study of CD8+ T cells in alopecia areata. Indicated treatment: oral pan-JAK inhibitor, 5-10 mg twice daily. RNA was isolated and reverse transcribed to cDNA, the sequencing template. Using immunoSEQ multiplex PCR, the repertoire was profiled, and TCRdb retains in-frame clones only, with some absent. The table lists about 74,000 clones, over 25% of them singletons, with 15% in the top ten. The input for sequencing was CD8+ T cells sorted from blood, taken at week 4, from a patient treated with tofacitinib. These receptor sequences come from a human donor with alopecia areata.

J is TRBJ2-7 and V is TRBV14; no reliable D call. The J call may be faulty, since TRBJ2-1 better matches the DNA end. Germline lookup yields CDR1 SGHDN and CDR2 FVKESK. The CDR3 contains 12 residues. CDR3 sequence: CASSQAWNEQFF. CDR3 nucleotides: TGTGCCAGCAGCCAAGCTTGGAATGAGCAGTTCTTC.

This clone was detected a few times. V and J are TRBV29-1 and TRBJ2-1, with 7 bases matching TRBD2. The trim removed 4 bases at V and 6 bases at J, leaving 9 bases unmatched. Looked up from germline, CDR1 is SQVTM and CDR2 is ANQGSEA. The CDR3 has 14 amino acids. CDR3 residues: CSVVGGVAGNEQFF. CDR3 DNA sequence: TGCAGCGTTGTGGGGGGAGTAGCGGGCAATGAGCAGTTCTTC.

This clone was found many times. The CDR3 loop reads CASSPRDYGPQETQYF. The DNA for the CDR3 is TGTGCCAGCAGCCCTCGGGACTACGGACCTCAAGAGACCCAGTACTTC. This chain joins TRBV7-2 and TRBJ2-5, with TRBD2 matching over 7 bases. This CDR3 has 16 amino acids. From germline, CDR1 is SGHTA and CDR2 FQGNSA. The V gene end was trimmed by 5 bases and the J gene end by 2 bases; junction bases not matched to a gene: 11.

In this sample, this clone turned up a few times. This chain joins TRBV29-1 and TRBJ2-3; D not resolved. Trimming removed 8 bases at V and 4 bases at J, with 7 bases between. Per the germline V gene, CDR1 is SQVTM and CDR2 is ANQGSEA. There are 10 residues in the CDR3. The CDR3 spells CSLYADTQYF. The CDR3 nucleotides read TGCAGCCTATACGCAGATACGCAGTATTTT.

The gene calls are TRBV7-9 and TRBJ2-5; the D gene is possibly TRBD1 (6 bases). V was shortened by 5 bases and J by 2 bases, with 18 bases between the two germline ends. The CDR3 runs to 16 residues. Germline CDR1 SEHNR, CDR2 FQNEAQ (reference sequence). CDR3: CASSLRDTIEQETQYF. Written as DNA, the CDR3 is TGTGCCAGCAGCCTCCGGGACACCATCGAACAAGAGACCCAGTACTTC.

This clone has only a few counts. The gene calls are TRBV29-1 and TRBJ2-3, with 9 bases identical to TRBD1. The V segment lost 1 base and the J segment 7 bases; nucleotides outside the gene matches: 9. From germline, CDR1 is SQVTM and CDR2 ANQGSEA. The CDR3 consists of 15 residues. DNA for the CDR3: TGCAGCGTTGAAGCGGAGGGACAGGGACTAAATACGCAGTATTTT. The encoded protein is CSVEAEGQGLNTQYF.

The rearrangement joins TRBV2 to TRBJ1-5; unclear D gene. Between the trimmed V and J ends, which lost 3 bases and 3 bases, there was a span of 0 bases. The CDR3 has 11 amino acids. Germline loops: CDR1 SNHLY, CDR2 FYNNEI. CDR3 amino acids: CASSDNQPQHF. DNA for the CDR3: TGTGCCAGCAGTGACAATCAGCCCCAGCATTTT.

This clone was observed a handful of times. The chain uses TRBV4-3 and TRBJ2-7, with 11 bases aligning to TRBD1. The germline gives CDR1 LGHNA, CDR2 YSLEER. The CDR3 is 14 residues long. Trimming took 4 bases from V and 3 from J; bases not matched to a gene: 2. CDR3 residues: CASSPGTGGYEQYF. CDR3 bases: TGCGCCAGCAGCCCCGGGACAGGGGGCTACGAGCAGTACTTC.

Only a few counts were recorded for this clone. This chain connects TRBV29-1 to TRBJ2-5; 8 nucleotides match TRBD1. CDR1 and CDR2 from the germline V gene are SQVTM and ANQGSEA. This CDR3 comprises 16 residues. V gave up 4 bases and J gave up 3 bases; unmatched junction bases: 13. DNA of the CDR3: TGCAGCGTTGGGGCCTACAGGGGGAAAATAAAAGAGACCCAGTACTTC. Translated, it gives CSVGAYRGKIKETQYF. Using reference TRBV29-1 and TRBJ2-5 for the parts outside the CDR3, the full variable domain is SAVISQKPSRDICQRGTSLTIQCQVDSQVTMMFWYRQQPGQSLTLIATANQGSEATYESGFVIDKFPISRPNLTFSTLTVSNMSPEDSSIYLCSVGAYRGKIKETQYFGPGTRLLVL.

V usage is TRBV5-4 and J usage is TRBJ2-2, with unresolved D. The CDR3 contains 11 residues. Germline values: CDR1 SGHNT, CDR2 YYREEE (reference sequence). Trimming stripped 9 bases from V and 6 bases from J, with 9 bases between. Here the CDR3 reads CATTGPGELFF. The CDR3, as DNA: TGTGCCACGACCGGTCCCGGGGAGCTGTTTTTT.

This clone has only a few counts. This rearrangement joins TRBV6-5 to TRBJ1-2; TRBD1 matches 9 bases. Germline V gene data show CDR1 as MNHEY and CDR2 as SVGAGI. The CDR3 extends over 13 amino acids. The V segment lost 6 bases and the J segment 6 bases; nucleotides outside the gene matches: 5. Here the CDR3 DNA reads TGTGCCAGCAGGGGGACAGGGAAGGATGGCTACACCTTC. Protein sequence: CASRGTGKDGYTF.

V usage is TRBV27 and J usage is TRBJ1-1; 8 nucleotides agree with TRBD1. Germline loops: CDR1 MNHEY, CDR2 SMNVEV (reference sequence). The V and J ends lost 4 bases and 2 bases, in that order; junction bases with no gene match: 6. The CDR3 extends over 15 amino acids. This chain's CDR3 is CASSSRQGTNTEAFF. The CDR3 DNA reads TGTGCCAGCAGTTCCAGACAGGGGACCAACACTGAAGCTTTCTTT.

V is TRBV30 and J is TRBJ2-2; possibly TRBD2 for D (6 bases). The CDR3 is made up of 14 amino acids. The germline V and J ends were trimmed by 4 bases and 2 bases, with 11 bases remaining between them. Germline lookup yields CDR1 GTSNPN and CDR2 SVGIG (reference sequence). Here the CDR3 DNA reads TGTGCCTGGATTTGGAGGGAAAACACCGGGGAGCTGTTTTTT. It translates to CAWIWRENTGELFF.

The chain uses TRBV29-1 and TRBJ1-1; D is unclear. Germline CDR1 and CDR2: SQVTM and ANQGSEA. The CDR3 sequence is 10 residues long. V was clipped by 4 bases and J by 6 bases, with 6 bases between them. CDR3 in amino acids: CSVGPSEAFF. The CDR3 nucleotides read TGCAGCGTTGGCCCCTCTGAAGCTTTCTTT.

On this clone itself: Other DNA sequences in the same sample also yield this CDR3. This sequence joins TRBV29-1 and TRBJ2-7, with a possible D match to TRBD1 (6 bases). V was pared by 3 bases and J by 1 base, with 10 bases between. Per germline, CDR1 SQVTM and CDR2 ANQGSEA. The CDR3 spans 13 residues. Written as DNA, the CDR3 is TGCAGCGTTGAGACAGGACAATCCTACGAGCAGTACTTC. Translation gives CSVETGQSYEQYF.